A single T cell receptor (beta chain) is shown here with its context. Its antigen is currently not known. Qualities for individual bases were not recorded, and no much larger clone is one base off. The TCR beta CDR3 region was amplified with a multiplex PCR system whose first round ran for approximately 11 cycles using 32 V-gene forward primers and 13 J-gene reverse primers. First-round PCR used a QIAGEN Multiplex PCR Kit, and primer sequences were filed in Chinese patent CN105087789A. In a second PCR round, Illumina universal primers were added with the Phusion High-Fidelity PCR Kit. Paired-end sequencing of TCR libraries was carried out on the Illumina HiSeq X Ten platform at a read length of 151 bp. The authors' analysis ran thus. Cutadapt removed reads without multiplex PCR primers, PEAR merged read pairs, and MiXCR with default settings called CDR3 regions. Shannon entropy measured repertoire diversity, and clonality was calculated as one minus the Shannon entropy divided by the ln of the count of productive unique sequences. A clonotype counted as a dominant or high-frequency T-cell clone when its frequency was 0.5% or higher. TCRdb applied fastp at Q25 and MiXCR to the public reads, then kept only in-frame beta chains. Entries that share a CDR3 protein sequence are merged under the most common genes and DNA. Here the V and J calls rest on TCRdb's processing, not on the authors' analysis. The sample has about 22,000 distinct CDR3 sequences on record, 27% of them singletons. Roughly 4% of the sample is held by the ten biggest clonotypes.

The sample is drawn from a study of immune heterogeneity within non-small cell lung tumors (dated 2018 in TCRdb). About the study as a whole: By histology, a handful of squamous cell carcinomas, about nine non-squamous carcinomas and 1 tumor not otherwise specified were included. The study combined whole-exome sequencing, RNA-seq and TCR beta repertoire sequencing of multiple spatially distinct regions from each NSCLC tumor to examine intratumoral immune heterogeneity. TCR repertoires were analyzed from roughly 60 tumor loci of approximately 14 patients, while transcriptome data covered only 40 to 50 loci from about twelve patients. Neoantigen binding to each patient's HLA alleles was predicted with netMHCpan-3.0 for mutant peptides of 8 to 11 amino acids.

For the TCR template, genomic DNA was extracted from bulk tumor tissue, and 450 to 700 ng of gDNA was amplified for each sample. During surgery, several biopsies were collected from each primary tumor and placed as far from one another as possible within the tumor mass. The study cohort was described as untreated and was composed of newly diagnosed NSCLC cases undergoing curative surgery. The donor group was made up of about 15 newly diagnosed non-small cell lung cancer patients undergoing surgery with curative intent. A couple of independent pathologists reviewed the resected tumor masses. Sequencing was performed only on DNA and RNA samples of high quality. What the study reported, not specific to this receptor: Local tumor mutational burden and local T-cell repertoire clonality had a statistically significant but moderate positive correlation (R about 0.35). High-frequency TCR beta clonotypes were found to be largely distinct between individual patients. Within a given patient, the same dominant CDR3B clonotypes showed up repeatedly across loci, although different tumor locations also carried unique high-frequency clones.

Unmatched junction bases come to 19, with V trimmed by 0 bases and J by 3 bases. Reading the germline V gene gives CDR1 SGHAT and CDR2 FQNNGV. The CDR3 measures 20 amino acids from cysteine to phenylalanine. Left in the record is the CDR3 DNA by itself, 60 bases read in frame from the first base. This receptor was obtained from a man aged 35 to 55 with non-small cell lung cancer. Sequencing was performed on lung tumor tissue. In this chain, TRBV11-2 is recombined with TRBJ2-7; 8 bases in the junction line up with TRBD2. The CDR3 amino acid sequence is: CASSLDRPRPGGRTYYEQYF. The DNA reads as follows: TGTGCCAGCAGCTTAGATCGCCCTCGCCCGGGGGGGCGGACTTACTACGAGCAGTACTTC.